These T cell receptor beta chains were read from a single sample in a study of T-cell reconstitution after alpha-beta-depleted transplantation in children. TCRdb reprocessed the PCR reads with MiXCR, giving one entry per CDR3 protein. The sample includes around 500,000 distinct CDR3 sequences, around 12% of them seen just once. The sequences come from PBMCs from the stem cell graft donor, collected from the stem cell graft. These TCRs come from a human donor who donated a stem cell graft to a child with combined immunodeficiency. The conserved cysteine and the conserved F or W are not part of the CDR3 here. The D gene is left open where the match is weak.

V: TRBV12-3/TRBV12-4; D: TRBD1; J: TRBJ2-1; CDR3: ASSPGTGDWNEQF
V: TRBV4-3; D: -; J: TRBJ2-7; CDR3: ASSQEAGGHYEQY
V: TRBV18; D: -; J: TRBJ1-5; CDR3: ASSKEGRNQPQH
V: TRBV6-1; D: -; J: TRBJ1-4; CDR3: AISEGLLLGSQEAGEKLF
V: TRBV5-1; D: -; J: TRBJ1-1; CDR3: ASSFRGPEAF
V: TRBV5-6; D: TRBD1; J: TRBJ1-4; CDR3: ASSPGQGEKLF
V: TRBV12-3/TRBV12-4; D: -; J: TRBJ2-1; CDR3: ASSNLPSGMYNEQF
V: TRBV11-2; D: TRBD2; J: TRBJ2-1; CDR3: ASSLGGAGDWF
V: TRBV12-3/TRBV12-4; D: -; J: TRBJ2-7; CDR3: ASSLWTSGYEQY
V: TRBV12-3/TRBV12-4; D: -; J: TRBJ2-7; CDR3: ASGIRLSPYEQY
V: TRBV3-1; D: -; J: TRBJ1-4; CDR3: AFCSPRGGLRIEEKLF
V: TRBV7-9; D: -; J: TRBJ2-4; CDR3: ASSPPSVAPAKNIQY
V: TRBV12-3/TRBV12-4; D: -; J: TRBJ2-3; CDR3: ASTPTTDTQY
V: TRBV2; D: TRBD2; J: TRBJ2-5; CDR3: ASRTWGTSQETQY